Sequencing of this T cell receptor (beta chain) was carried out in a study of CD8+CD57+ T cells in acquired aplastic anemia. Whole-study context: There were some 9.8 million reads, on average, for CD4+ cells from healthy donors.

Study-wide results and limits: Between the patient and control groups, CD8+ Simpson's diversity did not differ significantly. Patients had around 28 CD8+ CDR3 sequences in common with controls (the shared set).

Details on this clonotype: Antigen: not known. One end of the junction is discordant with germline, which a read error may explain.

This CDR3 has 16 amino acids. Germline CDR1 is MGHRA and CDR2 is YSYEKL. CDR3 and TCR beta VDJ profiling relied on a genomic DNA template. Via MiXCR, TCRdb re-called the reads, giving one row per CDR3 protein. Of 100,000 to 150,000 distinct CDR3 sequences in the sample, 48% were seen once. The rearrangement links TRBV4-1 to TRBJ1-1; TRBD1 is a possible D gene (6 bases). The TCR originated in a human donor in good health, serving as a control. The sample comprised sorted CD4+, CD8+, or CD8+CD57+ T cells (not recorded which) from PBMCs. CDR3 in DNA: TGCGCCAGCAGCCAAGGAAAGGGAGGGGGGGCCACTGAAGTTTTCTTT. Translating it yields CASSQGKGGGATEVFF.